What follows describes a single TCR beta chain. No antigen is known for it. The data stem from a study of blood T cells in healthy people across ages. Primed by a sample-barcoded 5' primer and a J-beta primer mix, a second PCR proceeded for 7 to 11 cycles. TCRdb recomputed calls from the 5' RACE reads with MiXCR, one row per CDR3 protein. Of 1.5 million to 2 million distinct CDR3 sequences in the sample, 30% to 40% were seen once. The junction had 7 bases not matched to a gene; V was cut back by 4 bases and J by 12 bases. The CDR3 extends over 13 amino acids. Germline V gene sequence: CDR1 SEHNR, CDR2 FQNEAQ (reference sequence). Findings and limits, study-wide: Possibly confounding the expanded clonotype changes was the fact that donor CMV status was unknown.

The J gene is TRBJ2-1, the V gene TRBV7-9, with 9 nucleotides matching TRBD1. The TCR sequence derives from a human donor in good health. Input material: blood. CDR3 region: CASSSNRGQVQFF. Here the CDR3 DNA reads TGTGCCAGCAGCTCTAACAGGGGGCAGGTGCAGTTCTTC.